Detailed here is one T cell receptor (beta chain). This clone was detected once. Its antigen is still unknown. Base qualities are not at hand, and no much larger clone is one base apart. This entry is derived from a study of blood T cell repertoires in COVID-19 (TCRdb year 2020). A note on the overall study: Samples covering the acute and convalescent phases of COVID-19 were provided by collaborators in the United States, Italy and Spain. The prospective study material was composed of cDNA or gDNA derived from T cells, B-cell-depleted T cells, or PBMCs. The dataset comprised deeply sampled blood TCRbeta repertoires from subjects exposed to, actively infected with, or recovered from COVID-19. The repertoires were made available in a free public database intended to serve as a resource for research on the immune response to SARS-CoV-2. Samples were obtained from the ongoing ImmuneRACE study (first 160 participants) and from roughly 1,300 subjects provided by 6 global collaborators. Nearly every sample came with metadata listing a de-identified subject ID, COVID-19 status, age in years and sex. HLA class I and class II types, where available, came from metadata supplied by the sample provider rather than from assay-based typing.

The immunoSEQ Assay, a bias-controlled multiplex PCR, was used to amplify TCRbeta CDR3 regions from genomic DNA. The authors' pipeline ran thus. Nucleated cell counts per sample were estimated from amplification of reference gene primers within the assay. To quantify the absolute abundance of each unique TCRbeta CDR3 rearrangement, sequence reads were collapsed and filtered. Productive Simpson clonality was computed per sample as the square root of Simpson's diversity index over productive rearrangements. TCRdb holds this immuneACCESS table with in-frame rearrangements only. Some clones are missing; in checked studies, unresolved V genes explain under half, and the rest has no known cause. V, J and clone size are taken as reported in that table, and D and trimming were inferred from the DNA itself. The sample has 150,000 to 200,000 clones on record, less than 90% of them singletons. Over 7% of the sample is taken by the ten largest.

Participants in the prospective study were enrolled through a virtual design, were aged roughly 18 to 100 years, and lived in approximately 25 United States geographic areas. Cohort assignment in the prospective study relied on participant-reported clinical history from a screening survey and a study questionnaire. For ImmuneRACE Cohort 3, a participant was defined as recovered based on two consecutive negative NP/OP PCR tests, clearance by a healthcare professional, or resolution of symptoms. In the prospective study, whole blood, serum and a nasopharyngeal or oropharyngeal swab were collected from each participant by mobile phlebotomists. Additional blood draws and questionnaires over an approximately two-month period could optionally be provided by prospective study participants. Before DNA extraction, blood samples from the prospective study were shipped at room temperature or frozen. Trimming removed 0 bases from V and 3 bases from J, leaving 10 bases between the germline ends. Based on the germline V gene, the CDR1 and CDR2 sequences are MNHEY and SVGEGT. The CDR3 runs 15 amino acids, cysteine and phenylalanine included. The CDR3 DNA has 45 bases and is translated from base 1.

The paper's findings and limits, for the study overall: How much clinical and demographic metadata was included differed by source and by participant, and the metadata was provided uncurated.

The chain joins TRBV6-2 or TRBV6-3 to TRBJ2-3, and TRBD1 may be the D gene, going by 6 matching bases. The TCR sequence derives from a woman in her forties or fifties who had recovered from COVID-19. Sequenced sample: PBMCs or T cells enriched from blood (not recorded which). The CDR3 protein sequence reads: CASSYSPGATDTQYF. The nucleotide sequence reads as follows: TGTGCCAGCAGTTACTCGCCAGGGGCTACAGATACGCAGTATTTT.